Below are 20 T cell receptor beta chains sequenced from a single sample in a study of shared clonotypes between healthy human individuals. CD45RO negativity and positive selection for CCR7 defined naive CD8 cells, a population that excluded terminally differentiated effector memory CD45RA+ cells. The assay was immunoSEQ multiplex PCR, and TCRdb's table has in-frame clones only and misses some. The data hold some 740,000 clones, with over 90% observed a single time. Sample: naive CD8+ T cells sorted from blood. These receptors were taken from a man aged 30-40 years in good health.

The V call is TRBV9, the J call TRBJ2-7; 13 bases align to TRBD2. The V segment lost 3 bases and the J segment 5 bases; nucleotides outside the gene matches: 5. Per the germline V gene, CDR1 is SGDLS and CDR2 is YYNGEE. The CDR3 runs 15 residues. The CDR3 region is CASSEGLAGTDEQYF. The CDR3, as DNA: TGTGCCAGCAGCGAGGGACTAGCGGGAACCGACGAGCAGTACTTC.

This clone was counted once. The chain employs TRBV6-6 and TRBJ2-7; TRBD2 aligns across 8 bases. V dropped 2 bases and J dropped 5; count of bases not matched to a gene: 8. The CDR3 loop spans 15 amino acids. The germline gives CDR1 MNHNY, CDR2 SVGAGI (reference sequence). In DNA, the CDR3 is TGTGCCAGCAGTTACGCCGGGGGGGGGAACCACGAGCAGTACTTC. As protein: CASSYAGGGNHEQYF.

The chain uses TRBV14 and TRBJ2-7; tentative D call: TRBD1 (6 bases). The V gene lost 1 base and the J gene lost 0 bases, with 10 bases spanning the gap. There are 15 residues in the CDR3. CDR1 and CDR2 (germline): SGHDN, FVKESK. This chain's CDR3 is CASSQGRDNSYEQYF. The CDR3 DNA follows: TGTGCCAGCAGCCAAGGAAGGGACAACTCCTACGAGCAGTACTTC.

The chain links TRBV4-1 to TRBJ2-3, with 7 nucleotides matching TRBD1. The germline V gene has CDR1 MGHRA and CDR2 YSYEKL. V dropped 3 bases and J dropped 2; count of bases not matched to a gene: 14. CDR3 length: 18 amino acids. CDR3 sequence (DNA): TGCGCCAGCAGCCACCCCCAACCGCCGGGACAGCTCACAGATACGCAGTATTTT. This codes for CASSHPQPPGQLTDTQYF.

V is TRBV27 and J is TRBJ2-7; 8 bases map to TRBD1. The V gene end was trimmed by 3 bases and the J gene end by 3 bases; junction bases not matched to a gene: 4. The CDR3 spans 14 residues. Germline assignment: CDR1 MNHEY and CDR2 SMNVEV (reference sequence). The CDR3 protein is CASSFGTGDYEQYF. The CDR3 DNA reads TGTGCCAGCAGTTTTGGGACAGGTGACTACGAGCAGTACTTC.

The chain recombines TRBV12-5 with TRBJ2-6, with D possibly being TRBD1 (5 bases). Germline CDR1 LGHNT, CDR2 FRNRAP. V lost 3 bases and J 5 bases, leaving 20 bases between the germline ends. The CDR3 length is 18 residues. This CDR3 is CASGLLRAGQSRANVLTF. The DNA of the CDR3 is TGTGCTAGTGGTTTACTACGTGCAGGACAAAGTCGGGCCAACGTCCTGACTTTC.

The rearrangement uses TRBV5-1 and TRBJ1-4; 10 bases match TRBD1. CDR3 length equals 14 residues. Germline V lookup: CDR1 SGHRS, CDR2 YFSETQ. With 4 bases clipped from V and 8 bases from J, the junction kept 5 bases outside the gene matches. CDR3 nucleotides: TGCGCCAGCAGCATGGGACAGGGGAAGGAAAAACTGTTTTTT. It yields the protein CASSMGQGKEKLFF.

This chain joins TRBV29-1 and TRBJ1-2; D gene unclear. The V end lost 6 bases, the J end lost 2 bases, and 10 bases lay between the germline ends. The V gene's germline CDR1 is SQVTM and CDR2 ANQGSEA. There are 12 residues in the CDR3. CDR3 region: CSVEDLNYGYTF. The DNA for the CDR3 is TGCAGCGTCGAGGACTTGAACTATGGCTACACCTTC.

CDR3 nucleotides: TGTGCCAGCCGTATCACTCCGACCTACACCGGGGAGCTGTTTTTT. Translation gives CASRITPTYTGELFF. The rearrangement links TRBV27 to TRBJ2-2, with D hard to call. Trimming took 8 bases from V and 3 from J, leaving 16 bases between them. CDR3 length: 15 residues. CDR1 and CDR2 from the germline V gene are MNHEY and SMNVEV (reference sequence).

This chain joins TRBV21-1 and TRBJ1-2; no check of the table's D call, TRBD1, against the DNA was made. TRBV21-1 is an annotated pseudogene. The CDR3 totals 11 residues. Here the CDR3 DNA reads TGTGCCAGCAGCAAAAGGGGAAGGGTGACATTC. It translates to CASSKRGRVTF.

Of note for this clone: This sample includes further DNA sequences coding for the same CDR3. V and J are TRBV28 and TRBJ2-5; D not certain. With 4 bases removed from V and 1 base from J, the gap between germline ends came to 10 bases. The germline gives CDR1 MDHEN, CDR2 SYDVKM. CDR3 length equals 14 residues. The CDR3 DNA is TGTGCCAGCAGTTCTCCCGGGTTCCAAGAGACCCAGTACTTC. Its protein is CASSSPGFQETQYF.

The chain is built from TRBV4-3 and TRBJ2-1, with D maybe TRBD1 (5 bases). Between the trimmed V and J ends, which lost 3 bases and 4 bases, there was a span of 13 bases. The CDR3 runs 15 residues. Germline V gene sequence: CDR1 LGHNA, CDR2 YSLEER. DNA for the CDR3: TGCGCCAGCAGCCATGATCTGGGGCCGTACAATGAGCAGTTCTTC. Its protein is CASSHDLGPYNEQFF.

Concerning this clone itself: The sample carries other DNA sequences with the same CDR3. The chain is built from TRBV15 and TRBJ1-4; D may be TRBD1 (6 bases). Trimming shortened V by 0 bases and J by 7 bases, and 9 bases separated the two germline ends. The length of the CDR3 is 14 residues. The V gene's germline CDR1 is LNHNV and CDR2 YYDKDF (reference sequence). DNA of the CDR3: TGTGCCACCAGCAGAGACAGGGGAGGTGAAAAACTGTTTTTT. This encodes CATSRDRGGEKLFF.

This clone was recorded once. V is TRBV4-1 and J is TRBJ2-2; D gene ambiguous. The CDR3 runs to 13 residues. Germline CDR1 is MGHRA and CDR2 is YSYEKL. V was trimmed by 0 bases and J by 3 bases, leaving 2 bases between them. The CDR3 DNA is TGCGCCAGCAGCCAAGAGTACACCGGGGAGCTGTTTTTT. This translates into CASSQEYTGELFF.

This chain joins TRBV27 and TRBJ2-7, with D perhaps matching TRBD2 (5 bases). Germline CDR1 reads MNHEY; CDR2 reads SMNVEV (reference sequence). The ends were cut back, 7 bases at V and 5 bases at J, with 18 bases in the middle. The CDR3 totals 14 residues. The CDR3 bases are TGTGCCAGCACCTCCGGAGGTAGGCTCCACGAGCAGTACTTC. This gives the protein CASTSGGRLHEQYF.

The chain combines TRBV5-6 with TRBJ2-4; a possible D gene is TRBD2 (6 bases). Germline CDR1 and CDR2: SGHDT and YYEEEE. CDR3 size: 12 residues. Deletions cut 4 bases from V and 4 bases from J, with 6 bases between. CDR3 nucleotides: TGTGCCAGCAGCGGGGGGAAAAACATTCAGTACTTC. Encoded protein: CASSGGKNIQYF.

The CDR3 coding sequence is TGTGCCAGCGCACAGGGGCTCGAGCAGTACTTC. This gives the protein CASAQGLEQYF. J is TRBJ2-7 and V is TRBV27; 7 bases match TRBD1. There are 11 residues in the CDR3. J was trimmed by 6 bases and V by 8 bases; bases with no gene match: 4. CDR1 MNHEY and CDR2 SMNVEV come from the germline V gene (reference sequence).

This chain uses TRBV13 with TRBJ1-1, with D possibly being TRBD1 (6 bases). This CDR3 is 15 amino acids long. With 3 bases removed from V and 5 bases from J, the gap between germline ends came to 16 bases. The germline V gene encodes CDR1 PRHDT and CDR2 FYEKMQ (reference sequence). The DNA of the CDR3 is TGTGCCAGCAGCTTCGGGGGGCTTGGCGCGACTGAAGCTTTCTTT. Its translation: CASSFGGLGATEAFF.

The chain uses TRBV5-5 and TRBJ1-2; 7 nucleotides line up with TRBD1. Germline lookup yields CDR1 SGHKS and CDR2 YYEKEE (reference sequence). The CDR3 is 14 residues long. Unmatched junction bases numbered 4, after V lost 1 base and J lost 4 bases. CDR3 DNA: TGTGCCAGCAGCTTGTCAGGGGGGATCTATGGCTACACCTTC. It translates to CASSLSGGIYGYTF.

CDR3 region: CASRDTGELFF. The CDR3 DNA reads TGTGCCTCAAGGGACACCGGGGAGCTGTTTTTT. The chain has TRBV11-2 and TRBJ2-2; D unresolved. The CDR3 length is 11 residues. CDR1 and CDR2 (germline): SGHAT, FQNNGV. The V end lost 11 bases, the J end lost 3 bases, and 7 bases lay between the germline ends.